Below are 9 T cell receptor beta chains sequenced from a single sample in a study of T cells in Graves' hyperthyroidism and ophthalmopathy. RNA transcripts were the template for amplifying TCR beta CDR3 regions. A set of HTBI primers served as the primers for a first-round RT-PCR of the TCR CDR3. MiXCR was run by TCRdb on the multiplex PCR reads, yielding one entry per CDR3 protein. The sample has 700,000 or so distinct CDR3 sequences, 15% to 20% seen once. Sequences were obtained from blood. The receptors here all came from a man aged 18 to 30 with Graves' hyperthyroidism.

The V and J genes are TRBV28 and TRBJ2-2; D could derive from TRBD1 or TRBD2 (5 bases each). This CDR3 spans 13 amino acids. The germline V and J ends were trimmed by 2 bases and 10 bases, with 11 bases remaining between them. Per the germline V gene, CDR1 is MDHEN and CDR2 is SYDVKM. The CDR3 reads CASSLGGKEELFF. For the CDR3, the DNA is TGTGCCAGCAGTTTAGGGGGAAAGGAGGAGCTGTTTTTT.

The V and J genes are TRBV11-2 and TRBJ2-4; D is unclear. The length of the CDR3 is 14 residues. Deletions cut 0 bases from V and 6 bases from J, with 9 bases between. Germline assignment: CDR1 SGHAT and CDR2 FQNNGV. The CDR3 protein is CASSLDFSVNIQYF. CDR3 in DNA: TGTGCCAGCAGCTTAGATTTTAGTGTAAACATTCAGTACTTC.

This clonotype has at least ten counts. The chain employs TRBV18 and TRBJ1-5, with a tentative D call TRBD1 (6 bases). Germline V gene data show CDR1 as KGHSH and CDR2 as LQKENI. There are 14 residues in the CDR3. The ends were cut back, 0 bases at V and 7 bases at J, with 10 bases in the middle. CDR3 sequence (DNA): TGTGCCAGCTCACCACCAGGGGGATACCAGCCCCAGCATTTT. Its protein is CASSPPGGYQPQHF. Full variable domain (rest looked up from reference TRBV18 and TRBJ1-5): NAGVMQNPRHLVRRRGQEARLRCSPMKGHSHVYWYRQLPEEGLKFMVYLQKENIIDESGMPKERFSAEFPKEGPSILRIQQVVRGDSAAYFCASSPPGGYQPQHFGDGTRLSIL.

The chain's CDR3 is CASSVAGRAEYTGELFF. CDR3 nucleotides: TGTGCCAGCAGCGTAGCAGGCAGGGCGGAGTACACCGGGGAGCTGTTTTTT. This rearrangement joins TRBV9 to TRBJ2-2; D might be TRBD1 (5 bases). Trimming shortened V by 0 bases and J by 3 bases, and 15 bases separated the two germline ends. The CDR3 has 17 residues. Germline V lookup: CDR1 SGDLS, CDR2 YYNGEE.

This clonotype was detected only a few times. The chain uses TRBV11-2 and TRBJ2-1; 9 bases map to TRBD1. V lost 1 base and J lost 10; bases outside the gene matches: 8. The germline gives CDR1 SGHAT, CDR2 FQNNGV. The CDR3 extends over 15 amino acids. As DNA, the CDR3 is TGTGCCAGCAGCTTAGGGACAACAGGGGGCGGCGAGCAGTTCTTC. Protein product: CASSLGTTGGGEQFF.

This clonotype was counted a few times. This sequence joins TRBV5-1 and TRBJ2-6; possibly TRBD2 for D (5 bases). The germline V gene encodes CDR1 SGHRS and CDR2 YFSETQ. The germline V and J ends were trimmed by 0 bases and 3 bases, with 13 bases remaining between them. The CDR3 sequence is 17 residues long. In DNA, the CDR3 is TGCGCCAGCAGCTTGGCCCGGAGGTACGGTGGGGCCAACGTCCTGACTTTC. Translation: CASSLARRYGGANVLTF.

This clonotype was found many times. The chain has TRBV11-3 and TRBJ2-1; 7 bases match TRBD2. This CDR3 comprises 15 residues. Germline CDR1 SGHNT, CDR2 YENEEA. V was clipped by 5 bases and J by 8 bases; unmatched bases: 12. In nucleotides, the CDR3 is TGTGCCAGCAGCCCACCCCTGGCGGGAGCTCATGAGCAGTTCTTC. This gives the protein CASSPPLAGAHEQFF.

The chain joins TRBV27 to TRBJ2-1; perhaps D is TRBD1 or TRBD2 (5 bases each). V gave up 7 bases and J gave up 3 bases, with 16 bases separating them. CDR1 is MNHEY, CDR2 SMNVEV, per germline (reference sequence). This CDR3 spans 15 amino acids. The DNA for the CDR3 is TGTGCCAGCACCCCCGGGGCTCGATTCTACAATGAGCAGTTCTTC. Encoded protein: CASTPGARFYNEQFF.

This clonotype was seen more than once but under ten times. The V and J genes are TRBV12-3 or TRBV12-4 and TRBJ2-1; D remains ambiguous. This CDR3 has 16 amino acids. Deletions cut 0 bases from V and 2 bases from J, with 11 bases between. The CDR3 region is CASSLATGAPYNEQFF. The CDR3 nucleotides read TGTGCCAGCAGTTTAGCAACGGGCGCCCCCTACAATGAGCAGTTCTTC.